This TCR beta chain was profiled in a study of control samples from healthy donors and cancer patients. This CDR3 has 15 amino acids. V lost 5 bases and J 4 bases, leaving 14 bases between the germline ends. Per germline, CDR1 MNHEY and CDR2 SMNVEV (reference sequence). This clone was counted a few times. Clones were read by immunoSEQ multiplex PCR, and TCRdb kept only the in-frame ones, dropping some. The repertoire includes approximately 100,000 clones, just over 85% of them detected once, and approximately 14% sits in the top ten. The sequence was obtained from a man aged 25-45 years in good health. The chain carries TRBV27 and TRBJ2-2, with a tentative D call TRBD1 (5 bases). Material for sequencing was blood. The CDR3 loop reads CASSPTGYLTGELFF. CDR3 in DNA: TGTGCCAGCAGTCCTACAGGTTACCTCACCGGGGAGCTGTTTTTT.